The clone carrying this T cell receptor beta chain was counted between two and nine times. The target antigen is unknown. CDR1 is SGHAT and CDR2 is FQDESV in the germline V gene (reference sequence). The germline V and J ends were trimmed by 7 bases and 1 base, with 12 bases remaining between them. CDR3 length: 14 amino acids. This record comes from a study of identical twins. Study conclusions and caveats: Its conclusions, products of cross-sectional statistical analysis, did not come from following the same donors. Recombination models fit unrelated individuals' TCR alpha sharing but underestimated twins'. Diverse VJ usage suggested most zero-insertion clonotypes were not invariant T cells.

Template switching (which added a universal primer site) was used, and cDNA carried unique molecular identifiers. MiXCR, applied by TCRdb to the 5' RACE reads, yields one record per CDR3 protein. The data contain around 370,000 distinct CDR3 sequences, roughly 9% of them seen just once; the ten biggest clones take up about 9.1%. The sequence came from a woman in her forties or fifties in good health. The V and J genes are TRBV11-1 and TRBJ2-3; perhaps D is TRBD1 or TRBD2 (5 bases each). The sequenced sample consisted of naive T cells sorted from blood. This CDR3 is CASTRMGGTDTQYF. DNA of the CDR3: TGTGCCAGCACGCGCATGGGGGGCACAGATACGCAGTATTTT. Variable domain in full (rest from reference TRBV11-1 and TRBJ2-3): EAEVAQSPRYKITEKSQAVAFWCDPISGHATLYWYRQILGQGPELLVQFQDESVVDDSQLPKDRFSAERLKGVDSTLKIQPAELGDSAMYLCASTRMGGTDTQYFGPGTRLTVL.